The T cell receptor (beta chain) under discussion was sequenced for a study of shared clonotypes between healthy human individuals. Study conclusions and caveats: Among a few donors, about 5% of naive CD4 clonotypes were found in common.

TCRdb's copy holds only in-frame clones and misses some; the assay was immunoSEQ multiplex PCR. The sample has hundreds of thousands of clones; about 95% are singletons. This CDR3 has 12 amino acids. The V end was cut by 2 bases, the J end by 2 bases, with 3 bases between. Germline values: CDR1 MGHRA, CDR2 YSYEKL. Positively selected for CCR7, the CD45RO-negative cells used as naive CD8 cells excluded terminally differentiated effector memory CD45RA+ cells. Donors were healthy HIV-negative adults without recently reported acute infections or vaccinations. Worth noting for this clone: No antigen is known for it.

Specimen: naive CD8+ T cells sorted from blood. The origin of this receptor is a woman in her twenties or thirties in good health. The chain has TRBV4-1 and TRBJ2-5; D not resolved. CDR3 DNA sequence: TGCGCCAGCAGCCAATCACAAGAGACCCAGTACTTC. Amino acids: CASSQSQETQYF.